This TCR beta chain was captured by sequencing in a study of T cells after yellow fever vaccination (dated by TCRdb to between 2017 and 2020). In the study overall: Libraries from fractions with low cell numbers were prepared with the SMART-Seq v4 Ultra Low Input RNA kit. Blood was collected at multiple timepoints before and after primary and secondary immunization, and bulk PBMC replicates and cell subsets were isolated. Bulk TCR alpha and beta repertoires were sequenced longitudinally to track T-cell clones before and after primary and booster YFV17D yellow fever vaccination. Two healthy male donors, one aged 18 to 30 and one aged 30 to 39 years, were included in the cohort. What the authors observed across the whole study: After the booster, most of the clones that had expanded following primary vaccination were detected again (almost 98% of CD4 and around 88% of CD8), which suggests that memory was broadly maintained. FACS-sorted repertoires could contain abundant contaminating clonotypes from the bulk population, so computational filtering was required. A small fraction of clonotypes showed up in both the CD4 and CD8 compartments, probably as a result of convergent recombination. Compared with the primary T-cell response, the secondary T-cell response was weaker but faster, peaking on day 5 rather than day 15. The study included only two donors, which limits how far the findings can be generalized.

As concerns this clonotype: This clone's antigen is unknown. The input lacks base qualities; no much larger clone sits a single base away.

The treatment or condition label corresponds to: live attenuated yellow fever vaccine strain. A standard Ficoll-Paque protocol was used to isolate PBMCs from peripheral blood. Dynabeads CD4 and CD8 positive selection kits were used to isolate the CD4 and CD8 T-cell fractions. RNA was extracted with TriZol from bulk PBMCs, CD4 and CD8 fractions, and dextramer-positive and dextramer-negative fractions. The CDR3 has 12 amino acids, counting the end cysteine and phenylalanine. CDR3 DNA is the only sequence kept; it has 36 bases, read in frame from the first base. CDR1 and CDR2 are read off the germline V gene as SNHLY and FYNNEI. At the junction V is shortened by 6 bases and J by 5 bases, with 10 bases in between. TCR cDNA was made using 5'RACE template switching, a step that added a universal primer site and unique molecular identifiers. Priming of cDNA synthesis was performed from both the TCR alpha and TCR beta constant segments. Libraries were amplified in two PCR steps, with sample barcodes and sequencing adapters added in the second step. Sequencing of libraries was done on Illumina HiSeq 2500 (2x100 bp) or NovaSeq (2x150 bp). On the study's bioinformatics: MIGEC was used to demultiplex reads and collapse the reads into UMI consensus sequences, and MiXCR was used for V(D)J alignment. Using edgeR on replicate PBMC samples, clonotypes were called vaccine-responding if FDR was below 0.01 and the log2 fold change was above 5 up to day 15. CD4 or CD8 identity was assigned to each bulk clonotype according to whether the clonotype was present at higher abundance in the sequenced CD4 repertoire or the sequenced CD8 repertoire. Clones were called with MiXCR by TCRdb after fastp trimmed the public reads at Q25, and only in-frame beta chains were retained. Rows with a matching CDR3 protein are joined into one entry that keeps the most common DNA and genes. The V and J calls and clone size come from TCRdb's table, not from the authors' own analysis. For this sample there are 200,000 to 300,000 distinct CDR3 sequences; 6.9% appear just once. The ten largest clones take up approximately 0.87% of the sample.

This receptor was identified in a man aged 30 to 39 who received the YFV17D yellow fever vaccine. The sample consisted of CD4+ T cells sorted from PBMCs, taken 15 days after the yellow fever booster vaccination. The chain employs TRBV2 and TRBJ2-5, with the D segment identity uncertain. Here is the DNA: TGTGCCAGCAGAGTCTCTGGGGAGACCCAGTACTTC. Translation gives CASRVSGETQYF.